This TCR beta chain comes out of a study of OX40 agonist ivuxolimab in advanced cancers. About the study: The dose-escalation cohort had hepatocellular carcinoma, melanoma, renal cell or head and neck cancer. Partial responses were recorded for three patients, including one with hepatocellular carcinoma and two with cutaneous melanoma.

Notes on this clone: The antigen remains unidentified.

Blood draws occurred at baseline, cycle 4 day 1, and cycle 7 day 1. Study outcomes and limitations: Researchers did not establish what antigens the expanded peripheral T cells target.

Sequencing used immunoSEQ multiplex PCR; TCRdb keeps in-frame clones, though not all of them. The table records about 67,000 clones, approximately 90% of them present only once. The V gene end was trimmed by 6 bases and the J gene end by 1 base; junction bases not matched to a gene: 5. This CDR3 comprises 15 residues. Germline V gene lookup returns CDR1 MNHEY and CDR2 SMNVEV (reference sequence). The sequenced sample was CD4+ or CD8+ T cells sorted from blood, obtained in a trial of the OX40 agonist ivuxolimab. This chain joins TRBV27 and TRBJ1-2, with TRBD1 matching 10 bases. The sequence was obtained from an adult with an advanced solid tumor such as melanoma, head and neck, liver or kidney cancer. CDR3 coding DNA: TGTGCCAGCAGACACCGGGACAGGGGTAACTATGGCTACACCTTC. Translated: CASRHRDRGNYGYTF.